A selection of T cell receptor beta chains follows, all from one sample in a study of CD8+ T cells in alopecia areata. Repertoires were generated with immunoSEQ multiplex PCR, while TCRdb's copy carries only in-frame clones and drops some. Among about 210,000 clones listed, about 57% were seen once. The source material was CD4+ T cells sorted from blood, sampled at week 4, from a patient treated with tofacitinib. Receptor source: a human donor with alopecia areata. The CDR3 runs from the conserved cysteine through the conserved F or W. Size is omitted from some rows. Given values are once, few, many or a class for expanded clones.

v_call: TRBV30; j_call: TRBJ1-2; clone_size: .; cdr3_aa: CAWNLGVEYGYTF
v_call: TRBV27; j_call: TRBJ1-6; clone_size: .; cdr3_aa: CASRPNNRVTPLHF
v_call: TRBV30; j_call: TRBJ1-2; clone_size: .; cdr3_aa: CAWSAGQNYGYTF
v_call: TRBV9; j_call: TRBJ2-1; clone_size: .; cdr3_aa: CASSALTGMVPFF
v_call: TRBV30; j_call: TRBJ1-2; clone_size: few; cdr3_aa: CAWSVGNRLNYGYTF
v_call: TRBV9; j_call: TRBJ2-3; clone_size: .; cdr3_aa: CASSPREGSTDTQYF
v_call: TRBV19; j_call: TRBJ2-1; clone_size: many; cdr3_aa: CASSANFLGDGSYNEQFF
v_call: TRBV4-3; j_call: TRBJ1-2; clone_size: few; cdr3_aa: CASSQDLHFNYGYTF
v_call: TRBV9; j_call: TRBJ2-3; clone_size: .; cdr3_aa: CASSGNLVADTQYF
v_call: TRBV29-1; j_call: TRBJ1-1; clone_size: .; cdr3_aa: CSVHWEGTEAFF
v_call: TRBV5-1; j_call: TRBJ1-6; clone_size: .; cdr3_aa: CASSTRWDSPLHF
v_call: TRBV29-1; j_call: TRBJ1-1; clone_size: .; cdr3_aa: CSVLPRTGGNTEAFF
v_call: TRBV30; j_call: TRBJ1-2; clone_size: once; cdr3_aa: CAWSVLEGRAMVGGNYGYTF
v_call: TRBV6-5; j_call: TRBJ2-2; clone_size: .; cdr3_aa: CASSRTGELFF
v_call: TRBV6-5; j_call: TRBJ2-1; clone_size: few; cdr3_aa: CASSSTYNEQFF
v_call: TRBV29-1; j_call: TRBJ2-3; clone_size: .; cdr3_aa: CSVADGGGTDTQYF
v_call: TRBV5-1; j_call: TRBJ1-2; clone_size: .; cdr3_aa: CASTNGGGNYGYTF
v_call: TRBV29-1; j_call: TRBJ2-5; clone_size: .; cdr3_aa: CSVGTGNQETQYF
v_call: TRBV15; j_call: TRBJ1-6; clone_size: .; cdr3_aa: CATSKPEDSPLHF
v_call: TRBV7-2; j_call: TRBJ1-2; clone_size: once; cdr3_aa: CASSSGTALGYTF
v_call: TRBV12-5; j_call: TRBJ2-3; clone_size: .; cdr3_aa: CASGPNTDTQYF
v_call: TRBV13; j_call: TRBJ1-6; clone_size: .; cdr3_aa: CASSFQNSPLHF
v_call: TRBV29-1; j_call: TRBJ2-5; clone_size: .; cdr3_aa: CSVGKDLQETQYF
v_call: TRBV20-1; j_call: TRBJ2-5; clone_size: .; cdr3_aa: CSALILETQYF
v_call: TRBV29-1; j_call: TRBJ2-2; clone_size: .; cdr3_aa: CSVEFSGGRGTGELFF
v_call: TRBV7-2; j_call: TRBJ2-5; clone_size: .; cdr3_aa: CASRPRTSGGAETQYF
v_call: TRBV27; j_call: TRBJ1-6; clone_size: .; cdr3_aa: CASSLYRNSPLHF
v_call: TRBV19; j_call: TRBJ2-2; clone_size: .; cdr3_aa: CACRQTNTGELFF
v_call: TRBV14; j_call: TRBJ1-6; clone_size: .; cdr3_aa: CASSSGRLTPLHF
v_call: TRBV30; j_call: TRBJ1-5; clone_size: .; cdr3_aa: CAWSTGPAGSNQPQHF
v_call: TRBV25-1; j_call: TRBJ1-2; clone_size: .; cdr3_aa: CASSEYRIGDNYGYTF
v_call: TRBV7-2; j_call: TRBJ2-7; clone_size: .; cdr3_aa: CASSHPAGHQYF
v_call: TRBV29-1; j_call: TRBJ2-3; clone_size: few; cdr3_aa: CSVEIVAGVTDTQYF
v_call: TRBV6-5; j_call: TRBJ1-6; clone_size: once; cdr3_aa: CASSYTGRSPLHF
v_call: TRBV30; j_call: TRBJ2-5; clone_size: once; cdr3_aa: CAWSAPGETQYF
v_call: TRBV11-2; j_call: TRBJ1-2; clone_size: .; cdr3_aa: CASTLGQINYGYTF
v_call: TRBV30; j_call: TRBJ1-2; clone_size: once; cdr3_aa: CAWIHRGYGYTF
v_call: TRBV11-3; j_call: TRBJ2-7; clone_size: once; cdr3_aa: CASSLKDYEQYF
v_call: TRBV7-8; j_call: TRBJ1-5; clone_size: .; cdr3_aa: CASSLFRGNNQPQHF
v_call: TRBV10-3; j_call: TRBJ2-7; clone_size: .; cdr3_aa: CAISAQGARTSYEQYF
v_call: TRBV30; j_call: TRBJ2-3; clone_size: .; cdr3_aa: CAWDNSGETQYF
v_call: TRBV4-3; j_call: TRBJ2-3; clone_size: .; cdr3_aa: CASSQDLAGGISSTDTQYF
v_call: TRBV7-9; j_call: TRBJ2-1; clone_size: few; cdr3_aa: CASSLDSGLVQFF
v_call: TRBV11-2; j_call: TRBJ2-7; clone_size: .; cdr3_aa: CASSFSYEQYF
v_call: TRBV6-4; j_call: TRBJ1-6; clone_size: .; cdr3_aa: CASSARQGISPLHF
v_call: TRBV5-1; j_call: TRBJ1-2; clone_size: few; cdr3_aa: CASSPPGQGAIGYTF
v_call: TRBV30; j_call: TRBJ2-2; clone_size: few; cdr3_aa: CAWSWEVGPTGELFF
v_call: TRBV4-3; j_call: TRBJ2-3; clone_size: .; cdr3_aa: CASSQIYSGGPSTDTQYF
v_call: TRBV25-1; j_call: TRBJ2-3; clone_size: .; cdr3_aa: CASSLRTGTQYF